The 2 T cell receptor beta chains reported below all come from one sample, sequenced in a study of beta chain features in type 1 diabetes. Study results and caveats: TCRB CDR3s from Type 1 diabetes patients were moderately but significantly shorter in all four CD4+ subsets.

Reverse transcribing all isolated RNA meant expressed TCRB transcripts were sequenced. TCRdb keeps only in-frame clones here, not all; method: immunoSEQ multiplex PCR. The sample consists of fewer than 300,000 clones, over 20% of them appearing once. No antigen has been assigned to these receptors. Specimen: naive CD4+ T cells from blood. These receptors originate from a woman in her forties with type 1 diabetes.

This chain joins TRBV27 and TRBJ1-6, with D perhaps matching TRBD1 (6 bases). The CDR3 totals 14 residues. Trimming took 3 bases from V and 8 from J, leaving 11 bases between them. Germline V CDR1 and CDR2: MNHEY, SMNVEV (reference sequence). In DNA, the CDR3 is TGTGCCAGCAGTTTGGTAGGGGGAGATTCACCCCTCCACTTT. This codes for CASSLVGGDSPLHF.

This clone turned up a few times. This chain connects TRBV29-1 to TRBJ2-5; D is unclear. CDR1 and CDR2 (germline): SQVTM, ANQGSEA. The CDR3 spans 13 residues. Trimming left V 1 base short and J 5 bases short, with 11 bases between. For the CDR3, the DNA is TGCAGCGTTGAAGTCGGTCGGTGGGAGACCCAGTACTTC. Translation gives CSVEVGRWETQYF.